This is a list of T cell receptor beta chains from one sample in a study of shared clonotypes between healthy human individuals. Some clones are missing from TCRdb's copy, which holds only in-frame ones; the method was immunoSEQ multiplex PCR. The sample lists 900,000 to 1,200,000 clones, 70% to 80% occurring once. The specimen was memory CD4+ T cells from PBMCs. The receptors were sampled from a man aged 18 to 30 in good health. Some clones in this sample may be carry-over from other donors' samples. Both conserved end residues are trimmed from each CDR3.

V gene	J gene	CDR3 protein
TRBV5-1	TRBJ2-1	ASSLSSGSPEQF
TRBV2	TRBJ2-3	ASSSTSVYTDTQY
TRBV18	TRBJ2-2	ASSPPWGTGDSGELF
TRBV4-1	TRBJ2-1	ASSQASGRQNNEQF
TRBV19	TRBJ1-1	ASSISRDNTEAF
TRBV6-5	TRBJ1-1	ASSLYSEAF
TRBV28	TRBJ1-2	ASSRGGAGGYT
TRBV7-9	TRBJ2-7	ASSPWREEVYEQY
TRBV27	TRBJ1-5	ASSLEGWDQPQH
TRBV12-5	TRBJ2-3	ASGPNTDTQY
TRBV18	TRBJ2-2	ASSPPGRNTGELF
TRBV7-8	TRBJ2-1	ASSYQGGRVNEQF
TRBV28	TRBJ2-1	ASSAGTSGHNEQF
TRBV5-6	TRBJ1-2	ASSSGQARGYT
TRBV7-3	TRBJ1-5	ASSRGVGEPQH
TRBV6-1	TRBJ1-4	AGSTPFQKLF
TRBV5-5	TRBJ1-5	ASSLLVNQPQH
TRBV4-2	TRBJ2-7	ASSQDHTSGSYEQY
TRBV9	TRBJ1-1	ASSVEGGTEAF
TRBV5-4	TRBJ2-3	ASSYPGTPDTQY
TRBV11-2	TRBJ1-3	ASSAGWRNTIY
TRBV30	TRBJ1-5	AWSDDRFQPQH
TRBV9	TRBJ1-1	ASSVGMENTEAF
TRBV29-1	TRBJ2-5	SVGVGMVGQGETQY
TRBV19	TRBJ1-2	ATRDRGNGYT
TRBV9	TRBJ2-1	ASSVAPASYNEQF
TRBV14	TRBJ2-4	ASPRGEDIQY
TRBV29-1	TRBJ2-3	SVGGGSDTQY
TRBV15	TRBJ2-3	ATANTDTQY
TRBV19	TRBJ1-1	ASSMVAGNTEAF
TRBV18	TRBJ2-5	ASSPPIPDLGETQY
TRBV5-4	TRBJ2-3	ASNLLAGGESDTQY
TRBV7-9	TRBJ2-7	ASSPTGSSYEQY
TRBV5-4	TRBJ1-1	ASSPFGGQAF
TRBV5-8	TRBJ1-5	ASSRKTTGGQPQH
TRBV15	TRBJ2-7	ATSRLDRAAYEQY
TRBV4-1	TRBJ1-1	ASILRVEDSDRFGAF
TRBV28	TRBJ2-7	ASSLGHRGEY
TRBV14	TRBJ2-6	ASSLRTGGNSGANVLT
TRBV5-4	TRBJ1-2	ASSQDNGLLNYGYT
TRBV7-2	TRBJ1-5	ASSLESHQPQH
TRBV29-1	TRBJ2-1	SVGTGYNEQF
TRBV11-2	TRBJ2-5	ASSLERQGAVETQY
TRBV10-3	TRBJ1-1	AIRVTVTTEAF
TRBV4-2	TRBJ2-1	ASSQVADSYNEQF
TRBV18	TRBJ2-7	ASSPTSGRSAYEQY
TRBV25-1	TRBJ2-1	ASSLAGGRNEQF
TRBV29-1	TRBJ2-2	SAGTSGTAGELF
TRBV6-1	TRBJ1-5	ASRTDRNQPQH
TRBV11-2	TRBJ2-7	ASSLFYSYEQY
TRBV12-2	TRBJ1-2	ASRFHPPGQGARGYT
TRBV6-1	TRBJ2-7	ANRTGAHEQY
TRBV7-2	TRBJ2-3	ASSLFKGSGDTQY
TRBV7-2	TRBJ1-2	ASSPRREGGSGYT
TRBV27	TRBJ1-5	ASSRYRGSNQPQH
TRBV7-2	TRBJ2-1	ASSLDPRGPTQF
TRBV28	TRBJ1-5	ASSLQDQPQH
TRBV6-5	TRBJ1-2	ASSGGQAAGYT
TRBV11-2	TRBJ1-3	ASSPTRGDTIY
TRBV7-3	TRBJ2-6	ASSPGANVLT